This entry features one T cell receptor beta chain sequence. CD25-based Treg depletion was applied to purified naive CD4+ T cells. Germline V CDR1 and CDR2: MGHRA, YSYEKL. There are 15 residues in the CDR3. Trimming at V came to 4 bases and at J to 3 bases, leaving 8 bases not matched to a gene. In TCRdb, the 5' RACE reads were re-called with MiXCR into one record per CDR3 protein. The sample shows 9,500 to 12,000 distinct CDR3 sequences, 45% to 50% of them seen only once. This clonotype was sampled from a female donor with breast cancer. The material sequenced was tumor-infiltrating naive CD4+ T cells sorted from the breast tumor. Subset defined: naive CD4+ T cells, CD4+CD45RA+CD25-. This chain joins TRBV4-1 and TRBJ2-5, with 7 positions matching TRBD1. The CDR3 DNA reads TGCGCCAGCAGCCCCCTTAACGGACAGGAAGAGACCCAGTACTTC. Residues: CASSPLNGQEETQYF.